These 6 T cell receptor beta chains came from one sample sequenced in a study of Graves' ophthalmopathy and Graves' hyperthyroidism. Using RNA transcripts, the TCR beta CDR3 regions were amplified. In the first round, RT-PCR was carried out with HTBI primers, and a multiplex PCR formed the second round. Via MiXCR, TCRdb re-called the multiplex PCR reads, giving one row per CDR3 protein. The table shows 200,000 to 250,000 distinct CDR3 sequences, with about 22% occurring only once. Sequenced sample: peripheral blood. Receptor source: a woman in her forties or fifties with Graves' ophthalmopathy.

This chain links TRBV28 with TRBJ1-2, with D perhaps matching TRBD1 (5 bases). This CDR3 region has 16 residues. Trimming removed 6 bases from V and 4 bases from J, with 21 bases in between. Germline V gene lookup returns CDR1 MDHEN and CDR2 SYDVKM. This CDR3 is CASRLVQAGLGYGYTF. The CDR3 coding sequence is TGTGCCAGCAGACTTGTCCAGGCAGGGCTGGGCTATGGCTACACCTTC.

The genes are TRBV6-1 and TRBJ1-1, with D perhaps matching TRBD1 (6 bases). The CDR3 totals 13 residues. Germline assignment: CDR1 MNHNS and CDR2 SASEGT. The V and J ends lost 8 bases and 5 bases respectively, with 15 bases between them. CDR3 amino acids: CASWPGGRTEAFF. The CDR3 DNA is TGTGCCAGCTGGCCTGGGGGGCGGACTGAAGCTTTCTTT.

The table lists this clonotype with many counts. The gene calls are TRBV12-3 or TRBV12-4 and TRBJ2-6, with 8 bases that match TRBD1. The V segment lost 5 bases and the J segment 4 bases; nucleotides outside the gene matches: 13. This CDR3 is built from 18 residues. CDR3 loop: CASSPRTGSQSGANVLTF. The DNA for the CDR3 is TGTGCCAGCAGTCCCCGGACAGGGAGTCAGTCAGGGGCCAACGTCCTGACTTTC.

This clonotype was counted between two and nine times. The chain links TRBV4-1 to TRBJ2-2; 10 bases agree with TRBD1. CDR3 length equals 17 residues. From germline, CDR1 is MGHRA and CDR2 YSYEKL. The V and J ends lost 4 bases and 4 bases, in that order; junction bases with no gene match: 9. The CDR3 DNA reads TGCGCCAGCAGCCGGTCGACAGGGGGCTTCGTCACCGGGGAGCTGTTTTTT. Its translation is CASSRSTGGFVTGELFF.

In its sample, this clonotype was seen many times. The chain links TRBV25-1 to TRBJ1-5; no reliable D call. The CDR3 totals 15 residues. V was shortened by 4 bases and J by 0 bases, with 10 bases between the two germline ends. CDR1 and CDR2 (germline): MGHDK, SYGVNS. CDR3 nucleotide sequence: TGTGCCAGCAGTGGGGATCAGTATAGCAATCAGCCCCAGCATTTT. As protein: CASSGDQYSNQPQHF.

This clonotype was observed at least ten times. CDR3 sequence (DNA): TGTGCCAGCAGTGAAGCTCGGAATCAGCCCCAGCATTTT. As protein: CASSEARNQPQHF. This chain joins TRBV6-1 and TRBJ1-5, with no clear D. CDR3 size: 13 residues. Trimming stripped 0 bases from V and 4 bases from J, with 4 bases between. Germline V gene data show CDR1 as MNHNS and CDR2 as SASEGT.